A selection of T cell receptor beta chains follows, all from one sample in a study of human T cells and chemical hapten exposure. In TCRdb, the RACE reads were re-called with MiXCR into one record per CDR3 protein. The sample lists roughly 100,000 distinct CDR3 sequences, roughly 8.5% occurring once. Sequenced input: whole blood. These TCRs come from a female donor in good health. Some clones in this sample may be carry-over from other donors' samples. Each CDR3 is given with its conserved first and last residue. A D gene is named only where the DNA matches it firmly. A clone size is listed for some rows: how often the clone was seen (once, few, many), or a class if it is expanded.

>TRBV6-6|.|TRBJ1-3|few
TGTGCCAGCAGTTACCCTGGACAGAACTCTGGAAACACCATATATTTT
CASSYPGQNSGNTIYF
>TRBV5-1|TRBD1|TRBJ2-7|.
TGCGCCAGCAATTTTGGGACAGATGAGCAGTACTTC
CASNFGTDEQYF
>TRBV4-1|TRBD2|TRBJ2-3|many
TGCGCCAGCAGCCGTAGCGGGAGCCCAACAGATACGCAGTATTTT
CASSRSGSPTDTQYF
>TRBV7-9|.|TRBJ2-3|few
TGTGCCAGCAGCTTCCGGGAGAGGAGCACAGATACGCAGTATTTT
CASSFRERSTDTQYF
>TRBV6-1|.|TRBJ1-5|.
TGTGCCAGCAGTGAAGAAGTTGGGACATACAATCAGCCCCAGCATTTT
CASSEEVGTYNQPQHF
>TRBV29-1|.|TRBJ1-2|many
TGCACCTGTTACAGACAGGACTATGGCTACACCTTC
CTCYRQDYGYTF
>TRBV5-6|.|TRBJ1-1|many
TGTGCCAGCAGCTTGGGGGCAGATCTGAACACTGAAGCTTTCTTT
CASSLGADLNTEAFF
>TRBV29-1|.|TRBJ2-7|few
TGCAGCGTTGAAGAAGGACCCTACGAGCAGTACTTC
CSVEEGPYEQYF
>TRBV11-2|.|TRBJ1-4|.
TGTGCCAGCAGCCGACAGAGCCTTAATGAAAAACTGTTTTTT
CASSRQSLNEKLFF
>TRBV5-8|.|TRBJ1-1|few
TGTGCCAGCAGCGACGGGACCCCGAACACTGAAGCTTTCTTT
CASSDGTPNTEAFF
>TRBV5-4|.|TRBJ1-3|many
TGTGCCAGCTGGAAGGGAGGCTCTGGAAACACCATATATTTT
CASWKGGSGNTIYF
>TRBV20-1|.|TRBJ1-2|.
TGCAGTGCCGGGCCCTACGACTATGGCTACACCTTC
CSAGPYDYGYTF
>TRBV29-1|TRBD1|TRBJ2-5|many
TGCAGCGTTGAGACAGGGGCCATCCAGGAGACCCAGTACTTC
CSVETGAIQETQYF
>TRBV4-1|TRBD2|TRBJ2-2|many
TGCGCCAGCAGCCAAGATACGGGACTAGCGGGAGGGGAGCTGTTTTTT
CASSQDTGLAGGELFF